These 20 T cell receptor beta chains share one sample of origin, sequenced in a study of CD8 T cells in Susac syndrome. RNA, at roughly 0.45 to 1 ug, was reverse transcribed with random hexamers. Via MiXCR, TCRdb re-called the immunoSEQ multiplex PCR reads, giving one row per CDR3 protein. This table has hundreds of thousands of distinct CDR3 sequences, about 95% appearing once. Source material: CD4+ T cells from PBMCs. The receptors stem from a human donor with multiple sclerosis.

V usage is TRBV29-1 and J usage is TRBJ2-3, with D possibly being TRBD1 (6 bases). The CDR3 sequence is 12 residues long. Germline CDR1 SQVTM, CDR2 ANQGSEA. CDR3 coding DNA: TGCAGAGCCGGGACACGAACAGATACGCAGTATTTT. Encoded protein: CRAGTRTDTQYF.

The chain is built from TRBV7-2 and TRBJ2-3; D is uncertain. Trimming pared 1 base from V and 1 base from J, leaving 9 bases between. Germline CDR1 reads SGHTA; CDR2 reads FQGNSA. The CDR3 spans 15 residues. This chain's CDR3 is CASSLDGTGTDTQYF. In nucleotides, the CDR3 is TGTGCCAGCAGCTTAGACGGTACTGGCACAGATACGCAGTATTTT. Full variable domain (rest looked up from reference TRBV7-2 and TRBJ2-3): GAGVSQSPSNKVTEKGKDVELRCDPISGHTALYWYRQSLGQGLEFLIYFQGNSAPDKSGLPSDRFSAERTGGSVSTLTIQRTQQEDSAVYLCASSLDGTGTDTQYFGPGTRLTVL.

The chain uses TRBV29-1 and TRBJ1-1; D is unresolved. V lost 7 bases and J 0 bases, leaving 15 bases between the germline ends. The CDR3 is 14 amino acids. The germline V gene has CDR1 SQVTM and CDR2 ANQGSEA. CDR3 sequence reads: CSANSQHLNTEAFF. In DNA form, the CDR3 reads TGCAGCGCCAATTCCCAACACCTGAACACTGAAGCTTTCTTT.

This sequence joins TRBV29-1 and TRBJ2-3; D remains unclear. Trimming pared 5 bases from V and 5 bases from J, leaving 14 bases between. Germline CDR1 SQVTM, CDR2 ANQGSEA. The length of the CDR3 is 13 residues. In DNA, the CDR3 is TGCAGCGTTTCAATGCTAGTCCAAGATACGCAGTATTTT. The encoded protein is CSVSMLVQDTQYF.

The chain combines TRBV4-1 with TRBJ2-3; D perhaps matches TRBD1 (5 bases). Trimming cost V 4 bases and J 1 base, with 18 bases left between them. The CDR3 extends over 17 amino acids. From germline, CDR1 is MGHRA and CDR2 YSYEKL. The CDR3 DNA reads TGCGCCAGCAGCCCATCCAGCGCACCAGGGCGCACAGATACGCAGTATTTT. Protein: CASSPSSAPGRTDTQYF.

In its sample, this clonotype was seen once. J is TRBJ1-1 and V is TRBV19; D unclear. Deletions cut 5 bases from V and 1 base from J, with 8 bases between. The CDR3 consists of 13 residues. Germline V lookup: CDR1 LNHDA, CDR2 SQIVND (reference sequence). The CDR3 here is CASSEQENTEAFF. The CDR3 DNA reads TGTGCCAGTAGTGAACAAGAGAACACTGAAGCTTTCTTT.

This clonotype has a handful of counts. CDR3 protein: CASSVEGYNEQFF. As DNA, the CDR3 is TGTGCCAGCAGCGTAGAGGGGTACAATGAGCAGTTCTTC. The chain joins TRBV9 to TRBJ2-1, with a tentative D call TRBD1 (5 bases). V was shortened by 0 bases and J by 4 bases, with 5 bases between the two germline ends. CDR3 length: 13 residues. The germline V gene encodes CDR1 SGDLS and CDR2 YYNGEE.

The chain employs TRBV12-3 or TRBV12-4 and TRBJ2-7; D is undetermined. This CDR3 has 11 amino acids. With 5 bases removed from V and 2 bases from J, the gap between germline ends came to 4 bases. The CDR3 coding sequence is TGTGCCAGCAGTACCGCCTACGAGCAGTACTTC. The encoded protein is CASSTAYEQYF.

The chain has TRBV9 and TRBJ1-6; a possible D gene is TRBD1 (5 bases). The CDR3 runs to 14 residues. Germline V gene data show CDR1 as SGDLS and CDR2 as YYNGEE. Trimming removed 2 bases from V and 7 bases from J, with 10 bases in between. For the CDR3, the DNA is TGTGCCAGCAGCGTCCAACAGGCGAATTCACCCCTCCACTTT. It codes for CASSVQQANSPLHF.

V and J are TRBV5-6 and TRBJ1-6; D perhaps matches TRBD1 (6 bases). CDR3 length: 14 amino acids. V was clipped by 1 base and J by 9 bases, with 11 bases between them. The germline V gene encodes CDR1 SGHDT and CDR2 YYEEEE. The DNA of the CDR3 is TGTGCCAGCAGCTTGAGCGGGGGCGGTTCACCCCTCCACTTT. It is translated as CASSLSGGGSPLHF.

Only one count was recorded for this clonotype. The CDR3 reads CSALDPLGAFF. The CDR3 region has the DNA TGCAGTGCTCTCGACCCCCTAGGAGCTTTCTTT. The genes are TRBV20-1 and TRBJ1-1; D remains ambiguous. Trimming removed 5 bases from V and 10 bases from J, with 14 bases in between. Germline CDR1 is DFQATT and CDR2 is SNEGSKA (reference sequence). The CDR3 consists of 11 residues.

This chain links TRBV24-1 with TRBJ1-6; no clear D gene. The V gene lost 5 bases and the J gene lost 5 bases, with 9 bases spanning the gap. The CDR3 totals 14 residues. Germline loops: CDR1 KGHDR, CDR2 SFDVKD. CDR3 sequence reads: CATSGSADNSPLHF. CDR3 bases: TGTGCCACCAGTGGGTCGGCGGATAATTCACCCCTCCACTTT.

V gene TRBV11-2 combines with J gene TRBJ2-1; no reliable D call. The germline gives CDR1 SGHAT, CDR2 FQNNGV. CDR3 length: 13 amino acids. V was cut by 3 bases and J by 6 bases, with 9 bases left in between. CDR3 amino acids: CASSFGSLNEQFF. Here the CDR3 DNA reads TGTGCCAGCAGCTTCGGATCCCTCAATGAGCAGTTCTTC.

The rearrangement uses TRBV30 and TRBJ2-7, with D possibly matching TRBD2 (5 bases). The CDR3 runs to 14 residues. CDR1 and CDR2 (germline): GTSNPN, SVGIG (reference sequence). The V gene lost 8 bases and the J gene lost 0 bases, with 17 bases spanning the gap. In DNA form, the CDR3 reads TGTGCCGGGAACCAGTACAGCGGCTCCTACGAGCAGTACTTC. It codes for CAGNQYSGSYEQYF.

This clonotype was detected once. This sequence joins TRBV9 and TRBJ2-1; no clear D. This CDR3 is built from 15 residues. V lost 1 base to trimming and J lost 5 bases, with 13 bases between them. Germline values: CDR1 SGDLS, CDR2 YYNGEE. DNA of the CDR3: TGTGCCAGCAGCGTATATACCCGTGGGCACAATGAGCAGTTCTTC. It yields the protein CASSVYTRGHNEQFF.

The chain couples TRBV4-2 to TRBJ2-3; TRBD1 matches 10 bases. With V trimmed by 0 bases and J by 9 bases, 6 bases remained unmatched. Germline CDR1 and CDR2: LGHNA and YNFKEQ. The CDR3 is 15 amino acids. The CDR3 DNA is TGTGCCAGCAGCCAAGATGGGACAGGGGAGAACACGCAGTATTTT. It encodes CASSQDGTGENTQYF.

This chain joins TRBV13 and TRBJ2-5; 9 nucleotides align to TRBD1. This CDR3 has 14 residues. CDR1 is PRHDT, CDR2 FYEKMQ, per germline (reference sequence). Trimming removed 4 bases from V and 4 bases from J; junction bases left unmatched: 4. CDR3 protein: CASSSGQGTETQYF. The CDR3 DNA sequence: TGTGCCAGCAGCTCCGGACAGGGGACAGAGACCCAGTACTTC.

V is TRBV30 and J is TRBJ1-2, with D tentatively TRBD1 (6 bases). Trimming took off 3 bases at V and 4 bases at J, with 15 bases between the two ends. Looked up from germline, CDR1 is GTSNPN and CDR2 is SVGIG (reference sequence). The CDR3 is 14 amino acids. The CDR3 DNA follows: TGTGCCTGGAGAGATACAGGGCTGGGCTATGGCTACACCTTC. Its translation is CAWRDTGLGYGYTF.

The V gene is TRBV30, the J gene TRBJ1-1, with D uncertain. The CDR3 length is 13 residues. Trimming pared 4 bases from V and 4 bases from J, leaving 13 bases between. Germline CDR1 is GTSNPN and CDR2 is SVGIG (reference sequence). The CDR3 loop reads CAWTSLWGTEAFF. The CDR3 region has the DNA TGTGCCTGGACTTCTTTGTGGGGCACTGAAGCTTTCTTT.

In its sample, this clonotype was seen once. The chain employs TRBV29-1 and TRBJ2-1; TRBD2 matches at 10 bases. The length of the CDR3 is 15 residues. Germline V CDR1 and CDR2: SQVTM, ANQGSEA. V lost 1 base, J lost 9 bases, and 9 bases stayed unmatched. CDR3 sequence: CSVEGSLAGESEQFF. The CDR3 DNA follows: TGCAGCGTTGAAGGATCCCTAGCGGGGGAATCTGAGCAGTTCTTC.